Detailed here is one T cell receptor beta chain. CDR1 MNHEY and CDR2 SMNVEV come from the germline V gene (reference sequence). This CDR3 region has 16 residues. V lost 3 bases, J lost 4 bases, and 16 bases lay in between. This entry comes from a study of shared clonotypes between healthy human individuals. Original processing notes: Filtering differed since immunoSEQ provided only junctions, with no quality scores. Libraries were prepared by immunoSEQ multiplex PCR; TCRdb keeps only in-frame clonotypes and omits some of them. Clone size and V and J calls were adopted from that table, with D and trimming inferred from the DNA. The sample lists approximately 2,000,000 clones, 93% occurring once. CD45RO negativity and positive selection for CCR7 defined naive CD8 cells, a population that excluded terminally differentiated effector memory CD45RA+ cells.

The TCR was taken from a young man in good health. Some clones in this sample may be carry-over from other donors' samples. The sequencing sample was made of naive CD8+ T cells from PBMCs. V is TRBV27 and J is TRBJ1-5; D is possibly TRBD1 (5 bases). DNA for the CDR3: TGTGCCAGCAGTTTCTCCCGAAAAGGGGTTAATCAGCCCCAGCATTTT. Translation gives CASSFSRKGVNQPQHF.